This T cell receptor (beta chain) comes out of a study of Graves' ophthalmopathy and Graves' hyperthyroidism. Clinical symptoms, serum thyroxine, TRAb, thyroid ultrasound and orbital computed tomography determined diagnosis. Researchers took RNA transcripts and amplified TCR beta CDR3 regions from them. RT-PCR with HTBI primers came first, then second-round multiplex PCR. TCRdb independently ran MiXCR on the multiplex PCR reads; one entry per CDR3 protein. The data hold 900,000 to 1,200,000 distinct CDR3 sequences, with 35% to 40% observed a single time. CDR1 is DFQATT and CDR2 is SNEGSKA in the germline V gene (reference sequence). The length of the CDR3 is 13 residues. Germline trimming cut 4 bases from V and 9 bases from J; bases unmatched to any gene: 8. The sample holds many counts of this clonotype.

The gene calls are TRBV20-1 and TRBJ1-5, with TRBD1 matching over 8 bases. This clonotype was sampled from an adult man with Graves' hyperthyroidism. Source material: peripheral blood or thyroid tissue (not recorded which). Here the CDR3 reads CSAIGTGQGPQHF. The CDR3 region has the DNA TGCAGTGCTATCGGGACAGGTCAAGGGCCCCAGCATTTT.